This paragraph reports one TCR beta chain. Assay: immunoSEQ multiplex PCR; the TCRdb copy retains only in-frame clones and omits some. The sample holds over a million clones, around 95% seen once. Germline loops: CDR1 SGHRS, CDR2 YFSETQ. With V trimmed by 3 bases and J by 0 bases, 11 bases remained unmatched. The CDR3 length is 19 residues. This sample was included in a study of shared clonotypes between healthy human individuals. Sequencing was done on a sample of naive CD4+ T cells sorted from blood. Stated subset: CD45RA+ positively selected. The chain links TRBV5-1 to TRBJ2-6; 8 bases agree with TRBD1. The sequence was collected from a man aged 30 to 45 in good health. The CDR3 sequence is CASSSSGTGTISGANVLTF. In nucleotides, the CDR3 is TGCGCCAGCAGCTCTTCCGGGACAGGAACGATCTCTGGGGCCAACGTCCTGACTTTC.